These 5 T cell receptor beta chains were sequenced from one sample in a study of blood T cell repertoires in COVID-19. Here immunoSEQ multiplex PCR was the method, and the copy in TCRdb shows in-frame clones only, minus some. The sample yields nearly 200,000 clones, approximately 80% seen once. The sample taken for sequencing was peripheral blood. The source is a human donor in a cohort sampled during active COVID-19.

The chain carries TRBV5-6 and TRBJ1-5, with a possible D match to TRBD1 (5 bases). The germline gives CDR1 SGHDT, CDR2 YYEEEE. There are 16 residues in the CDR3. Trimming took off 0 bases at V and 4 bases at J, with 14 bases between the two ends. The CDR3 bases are TGTGCCAGCAGCTTGGGCACTGGGGCCTCGAATCAGCCCCAGCATTTT. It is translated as CASSLGTGASNQPQHF.

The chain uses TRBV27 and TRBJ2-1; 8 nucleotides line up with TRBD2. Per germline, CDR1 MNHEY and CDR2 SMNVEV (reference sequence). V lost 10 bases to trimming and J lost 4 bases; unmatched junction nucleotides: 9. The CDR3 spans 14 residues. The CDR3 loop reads CATSERGLYNEQFF. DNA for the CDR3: TGTGCCACCTCCGAGCGGGGGCTATACAATGAGCAGTTCTTC.

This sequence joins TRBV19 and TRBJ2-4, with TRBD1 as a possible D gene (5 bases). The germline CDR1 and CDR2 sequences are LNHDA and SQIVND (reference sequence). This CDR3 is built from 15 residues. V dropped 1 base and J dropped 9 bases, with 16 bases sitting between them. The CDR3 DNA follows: TGTGCCAGTAGTATAGGGTTCAGGGTGCAGGGCATTCAGTACTTC. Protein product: CASSIGFRVQGIQYF.

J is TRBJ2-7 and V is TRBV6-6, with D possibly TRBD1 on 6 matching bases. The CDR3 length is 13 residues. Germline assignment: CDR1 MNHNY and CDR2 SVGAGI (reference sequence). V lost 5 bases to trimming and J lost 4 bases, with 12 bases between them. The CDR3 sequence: CASSAETGYEQYF. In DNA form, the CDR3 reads TGTGCCAGCAGTGCTGAAACAGGGTACGAGCAGTACTTC.

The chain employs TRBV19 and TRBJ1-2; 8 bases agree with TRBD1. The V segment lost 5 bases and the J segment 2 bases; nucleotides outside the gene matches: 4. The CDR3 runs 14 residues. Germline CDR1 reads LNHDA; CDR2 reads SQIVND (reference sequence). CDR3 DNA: TGTGCCAGTAGTGGGCAGGGGGCAAACTATGGCTACACCTTC. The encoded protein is CASSGQGANYGYTF.